The rows below give T cell receptor beta chains drawn from one sample of a study of T-cell memory formation after mild COVID-19. TCRdb analysed the 5' RACE reads with MiXCR anew, one entry per CDR3 protein. In the table there are roughly 110,000 distinct CDR3 sequences, 20% to 25% of which are singletons. The specimen was PBMCs or a T cell subset sorted from them (not recorded which). Receptors originate from a man between 18 and 29 years old who had mild COVID-19 (a few samples of this study predate the infection). Cell type and time point are not known. The CDR3 runs from the conserved cysteine through the conserved F or W. The order of the fields is clone size, D gene, V gene, J gene, CDR3 protein, CDR3 DNA. A D gene is named only where the DNA matches it firmly. A clone size is listed for some rows: how often the clone was seen (once, few, many), or a class if it is expanded.

few	-	TRBV4-3	TRBJ1-2	CASSSYYGYTF	TGCGCCAGCAGCTCGTATTATGGCTACACCTTC
-	-	TRBV29-1	TRBJ1-3	CSVSPRGEGNTIYF	TGCAGCGTTTCCCCGCGGGGGGAAGGAAACACCATATATTTT
few	TRBD1	TRBV4-1	TRBJ2-7	CASSQNRDRDRYEQYF	TGCGCCAGCAGCCAGAACCGGGACAGGGATCGCTACGAGCAGTACTTC
-	-	TRBV6-2/TRBV6-3	TRBJ1-5	CASSTGWLQPQHF	TGTGCCAGCAGTACCGGGTGGCTTCAGCCCCAGCATTTT
once	TRBD2	TRBV20-1	TRBJ2-7	CSAIGLAGYEQYF	TGCAGTGCTATAGGACTAGCGGGGTACGAGCAGTACTTC
-	-	TRBV20-1	TRBJ1-1	CSAPDPGRTPTEAFF	TGCAGTGCGCCAGACCCGGGCAGGACCCCTACTGAAGCTTTCTTT
-	-	TRBV6-2/TRBV6-3	TRBJ2-2	CASSYRGANTGELFF	TGTGCCAGCAGTTACCGGGGGGCCAATACCGGGGAGCTGTTTTTT
few	-	TRBV6-2/TRBV6-3	TRBJ2-7	CASSSRTDSYEQYF	TGTGCCAGCAGTTCCCGGACGGACTCCTACGAGCAGTACTTC
many	-	TRBV5-1	TRBJ2-5	CASSPRFPGWETQYF	TGCGCCAGCAGCCCCCGTTTCCCAGGCTGGGAGACCCAGTACTTC
once	-	TRBV5-5	TRBJ2-5	CASSLGRDGETQYF	TGTGCCAGCAGCTTAGGAAGGGACGGAGAGACCCAGTACTTC
-	-	TRBV29-1	TRBJ2-2	CSAYGGNTGELFF	TGCAGCGCCTATGGGGGGAACACCGGGGAGCTGTTTTTT
-	-	TRBV4-3	TRBJ1-1	CASSQDGMGTEAFF	TGCGCCAGCAGCCAAGATGGGATGGGAACTGAAGCTTTCTTT
few	-	TRBV7-6	TRBJ2-7	CASSLDPSSYEQYF	TGTGCCAGCAGCTTAGACCCCTCCTCCTACGAGCAGTACTTC
few	-	TRBV20-1	TRBJ1-5	CSAREQGYSNQPQHF	TGCAGTGCTAGAGAACAGGGTTATAGCAATCAGCCCCAGCATTTT
-	TRBD2	TRBV3-1	TRBJ2-5	CASSSTILSGVAQETQYF	TGTGCCAGCAGCTCCACGATTCTAAGCGGGGTAGCACAAGAGACCCAGTACTTC
-	-	TRBV29-1	TRBJ2-2	CSVALAGKNTGELFF	TGCAGCGTTGCACTGGCGGGGAAAAACACCGGGGAGCTGTTTTTT
few	-	TRBV7-9	TRBJ2-3	CASSQGPWDTQYF	TGTGCCAGCAGCCAGGGGCCCTGGGATACGCAGTATTTT
-	-	TRBV20-1	TRBJ2-3	CSAGAWSEGTDTQYF	TGCAGTGCTGGGGCTTGGAGCGAAGGCACAGATACGCAGTATTTT
-	TRBD1	TRBV6-5	TRBJ1-5	CASSYDRDRGQPQHF	TGTGCCAGCAGCTATGACCGGGACAGGGGTCAGCCCCAGCATTTT
-	TRBD1	TRBV27	TRBJ1-1	CASILTGGNTEAFF	TGTGCCAGCATCTTGACAGGGGGGAACACTGAAGCTTTCTTT
-	-	TRBV7-9	TRBJ2-1	CASSFPGAIYNEQFF	TGTGCCAGCAGCTTTCCGGGGGCGATCTACAATGAGCAGTTCTTC
-	-	TRBV11-2	TRBJ1-6	CASSLDPAALAMAPLHF	TGTGCCAGCAGCTTAGATCCGGCGGCCCTGGCGATGGCACCCCTCCACTTT
-	-	TRBV19	TRBJ2-3	CASSMISTDTQYF	TGTGCCAGTAGTATGATCAGCACAGATACGCAGTATTTT
-	-	TRBV9	TRBJ2-3	CASSVDKETQYF	TGTGCCAGCAGCGTAGATAAGGAGACGCAGTATTTT
-	TRBD2	TRBV6-1	TRBJ2-5	CASSEWLGGGPQETQYF	TGTGCCAGCAGTGAATGGTTAGGCGGGGGGCCCCAAGAGACCCAGTACTTC
-	-	TRBV7-6	TRBJ2-1	CASSFGSAGWGEQFF	TGTGCCAGCAGCTTCGGATCGGCGGGATGGGGTGAGCAGTTCTTC
few	-	TRBV5-1	TRBJ1-1	CASMGTGTEAFF	TGCGCCAGCATGGGAACGGGCACTGAAGCTTTCTTT
-	-	TRBV5-4	TRBJ2-2	CASSYRGAGTGELFF	TGTGCCAGCAGCTATAGGGGCGCGGGCACCGGGGAGCTGTTTTTT
-	-	TRBV20-1	TRBJ1-1	CSARDPGMNTEAFF	TGCAGTGCTAGAGATCCGGGGATGAACACTGAAGCTTTCTTT
-	-	TRBV12-3/TRBV12-4	TRBJ2-3	CASSLQEDTDTQYF	TGTGCCAGCAGTTTACAGGAGGATACAGATACGCAGTATTTT
few	TRBD1	TRBV27	TRBJ2-5	CASSSYRGSRETQYF	TGTGCCAGCAGTTCGTACAGGGGGTCCCGAGAGACCCAGTACTTC
-	-	TRBV27	TRBJ1-2	CASSLRRNYGYTF	TGTGCCAGCAGTTTACGCCGGAACTATGGCTACACCTTC
-	-	TRBV28	TRBJ1-5	CASSLQLGAQHF	TGTGCCAGCAGCCTTCAATTGGGTGCCCAGCATTTT
-	TRBD2	TRBV24-1	TRBJ2-4	CATSRGGSGIQYF	TGTGCCACCAGTCGGGGGGGGTCGGGCATTCAGTACTTC
-	-	TRBV7-9	TRBJ2-3	CASRLYTDTQYF	TGTGCCAGCAGACTATACACAGATACGCAGTATTTT